This is a list of T cell receptor beta chains from one sample in a study of Ad26.COV2.S vaccination and SARS-CoV-2 variants. Sequenced by immunoSEQ multiplex PCR; TCRdb stores in-frame clones only, minus some. Counted here are some 420,000 clones, 85% to 90% occurring once; the ten biggest clones make up roughly 4%. This specimen was peripheral blood, taken in a trial of Ad26.COV2.S vaccine versus placebo. The receptors come from a person aged 18-65 years who received the Ad26.COV2.S COVID-19 vaccine or a placebo. Both conserved end residues are part of each CDR3. D genes are given only for firm matches. The size entry is marked missing in some rows and otherwise reads once, few, many or a size class.

TGTGCCAGCAGCCCATTCACCGCTAACTATGGCTACACCTTC,CASSPFTANYGYTF,TRBV7-2,NA,TRBJ1-2,NA
TGCAGCGTTCAAGGACAGCCAGCAAACACTGAAGCTTTCTTT,CSVQGQPANTEAFF,TRBV29-1,NA,TRBJ1-1,NA
TGTGCCAGCAGCCAGGGACAGTCCTCCTCCTACGAGCAGTACTTC,CASSQGQSSSYEQYF,TRBV4-2,TRBD1,TRBJ2-7,once
TGTGCCAGCAGTTTACTACAGGGGGCCTACGAGCAGTACTTC,CASSLLQGAYEQYF,TRBV28,TRBD1,TRBJ2-7,once
TGTGCCAGCATCCGCTCACAGGGGGAATTCTCTGGGGCCAACGTCCTGACTTTC,CASIRSQGEFSGANVLTF,TRBV7-9,TRBD1,TRBJ2-6,NA
TGCGCCAGCAGCCTTCGACAGGGGAACTATGGCTACACCTTC,CASSLRQGNYGYTF,TRBV5-1,TRBD1,TRBJ1-2,NA
TGTGCCAGCAGCCGTCGGATTTTTGACCCACCCGGGGAGCTGTTTTTT,CASSRRIFDPPGELFF,TRBV28,NA,TRBJ2-2,NA
TGTGCCAGCAGGGCTAGCGGGGGGGCCTACGAGCAGTACTTC,CASRASGGAYEQYF,TRBV6-5,TRBD2,TRBJ2-7,few
TGCGCCAGCAGCCAAGGTCCGACCATCGGGGAGACCCAGTACTTC,CASSQGPTIGETQYF,TRBV4-1,NA,TRBJ2-5,NA
TGCGCCAGCAGCCAAGTGGGCAGGGGACCCTCGGGGGCCAACGTCCTGACTTTC,CASSQVGRGPSGANVLTF,TRBV4-1,NA,TRBJ2-6,NA
TGTGCCTGGAGTGTCGGGTACGAGCAGTACTTC,CAWSVGYEQYF,TRBV30,NA,TRBJ2-7,NA
TGTGCCAGCAGCCCCGGAAGCGGGGGGCCGGAGACCCAGTACTTC,CASSPGSGGPETQYF,TRBV9,TRBD2,TRBJ2-5,NA
TGTGCCAGCAGTTTAGGACAGTCCACAGATACGCAGTATTTT,CASSLGQSTDTQYF,TRBV6-6,NA,TRBJ2-3,NA
TGTGCCAGTAGTAACGGACTAGCGAGTTCTGGCGAGCAGTACTTC,CASSNGLASSGEQYF,TRBV19,TRBD2,TRBJ2-7,NA
TGTGCCAGCAGGGACAGGGGTAACTCTGGAAACACCATATATTTT,CASRDRGNSGNTIYF,TRBV2,TRBD1,TRBJ1-3,NA
TGTGCCAGCTCACCTGACACAGGGTCTAATGAAAAACTGTTTTTT,CASSPDTGSNEKLFF,TRBV18,NA,TRBJ1-4,NA
TGTGCCAGCACCCGTGCGGGGCTAACAGATACGCAGTATTTT,CASTRAGLTDTQYF,TRBV6-5,NA,TRBJ2-3,NA
TGCGCCAGCAGCCCCTCGGGGCCCAGAGGGTACTATGGCTACACCTTC,CASSPSGPRGYYGYTF,TRBV4-1,NA,TRBJ1-2,NA
TGTGCCACCAGTGGGGGGAGGGACTATGGCTACACCTTC,CATSGGRDYGYTF,TRBV24-1,NA,TRBJ1-2,NA
TGTGCCACCAGTGATCTTCTAGCGGGGGAAGAGACCCAGTACTTC,CATSDLLAGEETQYF,TRBV24-1,TRBD2,TRBJ2-5,NA
TGTGCCAGCAGCTCACAGAACAGATACGAGCAGTACTTC,CASSSQNRYEQYF,TRBV7-9,NA,TRBJ2-7,NA
TGCGCCAGCAGCCAAGGACTAGCGGACTCCTACGAGCAGTACTTC,CASSQGLADSYEQYF,TRBV4-3,TRBD2,TRBJ2-7,many
TGTGCCAGCAGCGTTACAGGGGGTCCCACCGGGGAGCTGTTTTTT,CASSVTGGPTGELFF,TRBV9,TRBD1,TRBJ2-2,few
TGCGCCAGCAGCTTGGGACAGGGGGGAGGTTCACCCCTCCACTTT,CASSLGQGGGSPLHF,TRBV5-1,TRBD1,TRBJ1-6,NA
TGTGCCAGCAGACCACAGGGGCAGACCTACGAGCAGTACTTC,CASRPQGQTYEQYF,TRBV6-5,TRBD1,TRBJ2-7,NA
TGTGCCAGCAGCGACCTCGTCGGTACGCAGTATTTT,CASSDLVGTQYF,TRBV9,NA,TRBJ2-3,NA
TGTGCCAGTATTGAGAGACACCGTCAGCCCCAGCATTTT,CASIERHRQPQHF,TRBV19,NA,TRBJ1-5,NA
TGTGCCAGTAGTCTCCAGGGAATGAACACTGAAGCTTTCTTT,CASSLQGMNTEAFF,TRBV19,NA,TRBJ1-1,NA
TGTGCCAGCAGTTTACAGAACACCGGGGAGCTGTTTTTT,CASSLQNTGELFF,TRBV12-3/TRBV12-4,NA,TRBJ2-2,NA
TGTGCCAGCAGCTACCGGACAGGGTTCCATGAGCAGTTCTTC,CASSYRTGFHEQFF,TRBV3-1/TRBV3-2,TRBD1,TRBJ2-1,NA
TGTGCCAGCCAGTCCCAAGCGGGGGGTTACAATGAGCAGTTCTTC,CASQSQAGGYNEQFF,TRBV7-7,TRBD2,TRBJ2-1,NA
TGTGCCGTGCGGAGCGACAATCAGCCCCAGCATTTT,CAVRSDNQPQHF,TRBV21-1,NA,TRBJ1-5,NA
TGTGCCAGCAGCGCAACCCTGGGGAACGGGGGGAATGAGCAGTTCTTC,CASSATLGNGGNEQFF,TRBV7-3,TRBD2,TRBJ2-1,NA
TGTGCCAGCAGCCGACCCATAGCGGGGGGCTTCACAGATACGCAGTATTTT,CASSRPIAGGFTDTQYF,TRBV3-1/TRBV3-2,TRBD2,TRBJ2-3,NA
TGTGCCAGCGGCCGGGACAGGGGGGAGCTGTTTTTT,CASGRDRGELFF,TRBV2,TRBD1,TRBJ2-2,NA
TGTGCCAGCACCCAGCGGGGGGAACAAGAGACCCAGTACTTC,CASTQRGEQETQYF,TRBV2,TRBD2,TRBJ2-5,NA
TGTGCCAGCAGCCAGTCGACAGGGAATAGCAATCAGCCCCAGCATTTT,CASSQSTGNSNQPQHF,TRBV7-2,TRBD1,TRBJ1-5,NA
TGTGCCAGCAGTTCCGGTCTTAGCACAGATACGCAGTATTTT,CASSSGLSTDTQYF,TRBV6-2/TRBV6-3,NA,TRBJ2-3,NA
TGTGCCAGCAGCCCCCGGTTCACCGGGGAGCTGTTTTTT,CASSPRFTGELFF,TRBV5-4,NA,TRBJ2-2,NA
TGTGCCAGCAGCGACATGGGCCTCTCTGGAAACACCATATATTTT,CASSDMGLSGNTIYF,TRBV11-1,NA,TRBJ1-3,NA
TGTGCCAGCAGACCCGGACAGGGGTATATGGAGACCCAGTACTTC,CASRPGQGYMETQYF,TRBV6-5,TRBD1,TRBJ2-5,NA
TGTGCCAGCAGCCATTCTCCGGCCACTGGCGAGCAGTACTTC,CASSHSPATGEQYF,TRBV13,NA,TRBJ2-7,NA
TGTGCCAGCAGTGAACCTTTCGGGAGCTCCTACAATGAGCAGTTCTTC,CASSEPFGSSYNEQFF,TRBV6-1,NA,TRBJ2-1,NA
TGTGCCAGCAGTGCCCGTCAACCTGCGACAGAAGCTTTCTTT,CASSARQPATEAFF,TRBV27,NA,TRBJ1-1,few
TGCGCCAGCAGAGTGTTTGAGACCTATAATTCACCCCTCCACTTT,CASRVFETYNSPLHF,TRBV4-1,NA,TRBJ1-6,few
TGCGCCAGCAGCTTGGGGACAGGGAACCACCAAGAGACCCAGTACTTC,CASSLGTGNHQETQYF,TRBV5-1,TRBD1,TRBJ2-5,NA
TGTGCCAGCAGCTTTTGGGACACTGAAGCTTTCTTT,CASSFWDTEAFF,TRBV5-4,NA,TRBJ1-1,few
TGCGCCAGCAGCTTCCGACGCCCAACGGGGGCTAGCGGGGGGTACTACGAGCAGTACTTC,CASSFRRPTGASGGYYEQYF,TRBV5-1,TRBD2,TRBJ2-7,NA
TGTGCCAGCAGCTTAGCATTAGGACAGGGACATAACTATGGCTACACCTTC,CASSLALGQGHNYGYTF,TRBV7-8,TRBD1,TRBJ1-2,NA
TGTGCCCTGACCCGGGGTGGGGGGGGAGAGCAGTACTTC,CALTRGGGGEQYF,TRBV30,TRBD2,TRBJ2-7,NA
TGTGCCAGCAAACCCTCTAGCTCCTACAATGAGCAGTTCTTC,CASKPSSSYNEQFF,TRBV2,NA,TRBJ2-1,NA
TGTGCCAGCATGGGGCTGCGGGGGGGCCGAGAGACCCAGTACTTC,CASMGLRGGRETQYF,TRBV27,TRBD2,TRBJ2-5,NA
TGTGCCAGCAGATACACGCTAGACAGCCAAGAGACCCAGTACTTC,CASRYTLDSQETQYF,TRBV21-1,NA,TRBJ2-5,NA
TGTGCCACCAGTGACCTACGATCCGGGACTGAGATCCGCTACGAGCAGTACTTC,CATSDLRSGTEIRYEQYF,TRBV24-1,NA,TRBJ2-7,NA